This T cell receptor (beta chain) came from a study of cytomegalovirus exposure and HLA in healthy donors. This CDR3 is built from 16 residues. Germline V gene data show CDR1 as SGDLS and CDR2 as YYNGEE. V dropped 0 bases and J dropped 10; count of bases not matched to a gene: 10. 13 Jbeta primers and 60 Vbeta primers were used for the PCR. Only in-frame clones appear in the TCRdb table, and some are missing; sequencing was by immunoSEQ multiplex PCR. The sample lists about 63,000 clones; roughly 71% were seen once. This receptor was identified in a man aged 45 to 65 in good health and CMV-seropositive. The rearrangement uses TRBV9 and TRBJ1-1, with 12 bases aligning to TRBD1. Source material: PBMCs. CDR3: CASSVDPGTGGRGAFF. The CDR3 DNA reads TGTGCCAGCAGCGTAGATCCAGGGACAGGGGGCAGAGGAGCTTTCTTT.